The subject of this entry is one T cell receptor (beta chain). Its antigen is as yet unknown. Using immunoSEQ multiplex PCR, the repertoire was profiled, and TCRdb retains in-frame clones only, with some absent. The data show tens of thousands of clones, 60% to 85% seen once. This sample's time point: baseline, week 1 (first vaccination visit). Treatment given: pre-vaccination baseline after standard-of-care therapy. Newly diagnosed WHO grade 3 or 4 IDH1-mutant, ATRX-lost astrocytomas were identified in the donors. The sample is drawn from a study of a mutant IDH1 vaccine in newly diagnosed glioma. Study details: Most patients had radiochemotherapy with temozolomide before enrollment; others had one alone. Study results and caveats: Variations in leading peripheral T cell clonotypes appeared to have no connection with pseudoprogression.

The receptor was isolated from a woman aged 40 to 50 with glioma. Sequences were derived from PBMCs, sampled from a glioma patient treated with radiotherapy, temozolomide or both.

Here the CDR3 reads CASSPGSNQPQHF. The DNA of the CDR3 is TGCGCCAGCAGCCCCGGGAGTAATCAGCCCCAGCATTTT. This chain uses TRBV10-1 with TRBJ1-5; no reliable D call. V was cut by 6 bases and J by 4 bases, with 10 bases left in between. CDR3 size: 13 residues. The V gene's germline CDR1 is WNHNN and CDR2 SYGVQD (reference sequence).